This T cell receptor (beta chain) was observed in a study of PD-L1 blockade in urothelial cancer. At the level of the study: Blood was tested 3 weeks (second dose) and 6 weeks into treatment.

CDR1 and CDR2 (germline): MNHEY, SMNVEV (reference sequence). The CDR3 consists of 13 residues. The V and J ends lost 4 bases and 14 bases respectively, with 15 bases between them. Here immunoSEQ multiplex PCR was the method, and the copy in TCRdb shows in-frame clones only, minus some. The table has more than 75,000 clones, approximately 91% seen once. Sequencing was performed on PBMCs, taken around atezolizumab (anti-PD-L1) treatment. The TCR was taken from a man aged 55 to 70 with urothelial cancer. The chain has TRBV27 and TRBJ1-6, with a weak D call TRBD1 (5 bases). CDR3 sequence: CASSYEGTATLHF. For the CDR3, the DNA is TGTGCCAGCAGTTATGAAGGGACTGCGACCCTCCACTTT.